This TCR beta chain was observed in a study of blood T cell repertoires in COVID-19. For the study at large: Sources were T cells, B-cell-depleted T cells, or PBMCs; the material itself was cDNA or gDNA.

Some clones are missing from TCRdb's copy, which holds only in-frame ones; the method was immunoSEQ multiplex PCR. The sample holds 98,000 or so clones, under 90% seen once. The V and J ends lost 1 base and 4 bases, in that order; junction bases with no gene match: 5. This CDR3 is 16 amino acids long. Germline V gene data show CDR1 as ENHRY and CDR2 as SYGVKD. This receptor was taken from a man between 60 and 70 years old with COVID-19, enrolled during active disease. The J gene is TRBJ2-2, the V gene TRBV10-3; 8 nucleotides match TRBD2. Sequencing was done on a sample of peripheral blood. The CDR3 sequence is CAISELGSGATGELFF. The CDR3 nucleotides read TGTGCCATCAGTGAGTTGGGTAGCGGGGCCACCGGGGAGCTGTTTTTT.